This entry concerns a single T cell receptor beta chain. V gave up 0 bases and J gave up 4 bases, with 13 bases separating them. The CDR3 is 15 residues long. Germline lookup yields CDR1 SGHDT and CDR2 YYEEEE. These data come from a study of blood T cell repertoires in COVID-19. Study-level background: Whether acute or convalescent, the COVID-19 samples came from the United States, Italy and Spain. T cells, B-cell-depleted T cells, or PBMCs supplied cDNA or gDNA.

In the original workflow: Reference gene primer amplification gave nucleated cell count estimates. TCRdb keeps only in-frame clones here, not all; method: immunoSEQ multiplex PCR. V and J calls and clone size are as listed in that table; D and trimming were resolved from the DNA. Here the sample spans some 140,000 clones, 65% to 80% being singletons. Sequenced input: peripheral blood. The V call is TRBV5-6, the J call TRBJ2-5; maybe TRBD1 (6 bases). The TCR comes from a man at least 80 years old with acute or convalescent COVID-19. The CDR3 region is CASSLVTGMGETQYF. The CDR3 nucleotides are TGTGCCAGCAGCTTGGTCACAGGGATGGGAGAGACCCAGTACTTC.